This T cell receptor (beta chain) was found in a study of T-cell memory formation after mild COVID-19. TCRdb reanalysed the 5' RACE reads using MiXCR and keeps one entry per CDR3 protein. Of under 300,000 distinct CDR3 sequences listed, around 8% are singletons. Germline loops: CDR1 SGHRS, CDR2 YFSETQ. V trimming: 2 bases; J trimming: 8 bases; junction bases outside the gene matches: 6. CDR3 length: 14 amino acids. This clonotype was counted many times. What it recognizes is unknown. Study-wide findings and caveats: Contracting clones from day 15 to 85 showed balanced CD4/CD8; later expanders favored CD4+.

The material sequenced was PBMCs or a T cell subset sorted from them (not recorded which). This chain uses TRBV5-1 with TRBJ2-1, with TRBD2 matching 8 bases. The TCR sequence derives from a man between 18 and 29 years old who had mild COVID-19 (a few samples of this study predate the infection). Cell type and time point are not known. CDR3 DNA sequence: TGCGCCAGCAGCTTCTCGGGGGGGTTGGATGAGCAGTTCTTC. Its translation is CASSFSGGLDEQFF.